This TCR beta chain was found in a study of shared clonotypes between healthy human individuals. For the study at large: Every donor yielded three CD4 naive, three CD4 memory, two CD8 naive and one CD8 memory plate.

The assay was immunoSEQ multiplex PCR, and TCRdb's table has in-frame clones only and misses some. The profile shows some 980,000 clones, about three quarters of them singletons. Regarding the study as a whole: Memory subsets generally showed lower estimated richness than naive subsets.

Of note for this clone: Its antigen is as yet unknown.

The receptor's source is a man younger than 35 in good health. The material sequenced was memory CD4+ T cells sorted from blood. Subset: CD45RA-negative fraction.

CDR3 loop: CASSIPPQGITEAFF. The CDR3 region has the DNA TGTGCCAGTAGTATACCGCCACAGGGGATCACTGAAGCTTTCTTT. This chain uses TRBV19 with TRBJ1-1, with TRBD1 matching over 7 bases. J was trimmed by 4 bases and V by 2 bases; bases with no gene match: 7. Germline-derived CDR1 and CDR2 are LNHDA and SQIVND (reference sequence). The CDR3 is made up of 15 amino acids. The whole variable domain, filled in from reference TRBV19 and TRBJ1-1, reads DGGITQSPKYLFRKEGQNVTLSCEQNLNHDAMYWYRQDPGQGLRLIYYSQIVNDFQKGDIAEGYSVSREKKESFPLTVTSAQKNPTAFYLCASSIPPQGITEAFFGQGTRLTVV.